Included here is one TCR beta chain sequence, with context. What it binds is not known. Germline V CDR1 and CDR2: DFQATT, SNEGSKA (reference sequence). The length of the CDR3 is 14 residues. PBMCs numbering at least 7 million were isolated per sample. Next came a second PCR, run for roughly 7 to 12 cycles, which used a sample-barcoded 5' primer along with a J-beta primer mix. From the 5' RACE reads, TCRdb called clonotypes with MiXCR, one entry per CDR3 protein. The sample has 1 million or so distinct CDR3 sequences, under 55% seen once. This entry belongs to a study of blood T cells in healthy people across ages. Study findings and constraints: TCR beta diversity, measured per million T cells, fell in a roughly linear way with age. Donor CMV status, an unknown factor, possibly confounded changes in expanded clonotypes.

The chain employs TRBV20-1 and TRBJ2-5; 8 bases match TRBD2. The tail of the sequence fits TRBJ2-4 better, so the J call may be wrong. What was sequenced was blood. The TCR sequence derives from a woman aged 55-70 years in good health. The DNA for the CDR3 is TGCAGTGTTCCCGCGGGGGGCCCCGGAAACATTCAGTACTTC. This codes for CSVPAGGPGNIQYF.